A single sample gave rise to the 32 T cell receptor beta chains below, sequenced in a study of shared clonotypes between healthy human individuals. Profiling relied on immunoSEQ multiplex PCR, and the TCRdb table lists in-frame clones only, not all of them. The sample has roughly 1 million clones; approximately 80% are singletons. Sequencing used memory CD4+ T cells from PBMCs. Subset indicated: CD45RA-negative fraction. The receptors were gathered from a man aged 18 to 29 in good health. Some clones in this sample may be carry-over from other donors' samples.

There are a few counts of this clone. V and J are TRBV2 and TRBJ2-7, with D maybe TRBD1 (6 bases). The CDR3 has 12 residues. Between the trimmed V and J ends, which lost 6 bases and 5 bases, there was a span of 11 bases. CDR1 is SNHLY, CDR2 FYNNEI, per germline. In DNA form, the CDR3 reads TGTGCCAGCAGACCCAGGGGCGACGAGCAGTACTTC. It specifies CASRPRGDEQYF.

The chain combines TRBV28 with TRBJ2-3; D ambiguous. The germline V and J ends were trimmed by 3 bases and 2 bases, with 12 bases remaining between them. The CDR3 is 15 amino acids. Germline CDR1 and CDR2: MDHEN and SYDVKM. The DNA for the CDR3 is TGTGCCAGCAGTTTTTTTGGCAGACCCACAGATACGCAGTATTTT. As protein: CASSFFGRPTDTQYF.

The chain employs TRBV19 and TRBJ1-5, with TRBD1 identical over 9 bases. The trim removed 5 bases at V and 7 bases at J, leaving 18 bases unmatched. The CDR3 is made up of 18 amino acids. CDR1 and CDR2 (germline): LNHDA, SQIVND (reference sequence). CDR3 protein: CASSPATRGQGVGQPQHF. The CDR3 DNA is TGTGCCAGTAGTCCGGCCACTCGGGGACAGGGAGTCGGGCAGCCCCAGCATTTT.

DNA of the CDR3: TGTGCCAGCAGTACCGCGGGGCTAGAATCTTCCTACGAGCAGTACTTC. Its protein is CASSTAGLESSYEQYF. V and J are TRBV28 and TRBJ2-7; perhaps TRBD2 as D (6 bases). Germline V gene sequence: CDR1 MDHEN, CDR2 SYDVKM. CDR3 size: 16 residues. Between the trimmed V and J ends, which lost 5 bases and 1 base, there was a span of 18 bases. The variable domain in full, completed from reference TRBV28 and TRBJ2-7, reads DVKVTQSSRYLVKRTGEKVFLECVQDMDHENMFWYRQDPGLGLRLIYFSYDVKMKEKGDIPEGYSVSREKKERFSLILESASTNQTSMYLCASSTAGLESSYEQYFGPGTRLTVT.

This clone was seen just once. The CDR3 region has the DNA TGTGCCAGCAGTTTTGGAGACACCCAGTACTTC. Protein: CASSFGDTQYF. The chain links TRBV27 to TRBJ2-5; D call uncertain. This CDR3 is built from 11 residues. V was pared by 3 bases and J by 8 bases, with 7 bases between. Germline V CDR1 and CDR2: MNHEY, SMNVEV (reference sequence).

This clone has at least ten counts. The genes are TRBV5-4 and TRBJ2-7, with 11 bases identical to TRBD2. Germline loops: CDR1 SGHNT, CDR2 YYREEE (reference sequence). This CDR3 spans 16 amino acids. Trimming cost V 0 bases and J 6 bases; bases outside gene matches: 8. CDR3 DNA sequence: TGTGCCAGCAGCTTGGGGGGGGCTAGCGGGAGGATCGAGCAGTACTTC. Protein sequence: CASSLGGASGRIEQYF.

The rearrangement links TRBV5-1 to TRBJ2-5, with D perhaps TRBD2 (6 bases). This CDR3 spans 17 amino acids. Germline V CDR1 and CDR2: SGHRS, YFSETQ. V was cut by 7 bases and J by 1 base, with 23 bases left in between. CDR3 nucleotides: TGCGCCAGCCGAACCGGGGCGGGGTCGACACGCCAAGAGACCCAGTACTTC. Encoded protein: CASRTGAGSTRQETQYF.

The chain uses TRBV5-1 and TRBJ2-1; TRBD2 agrees at 7 bases. The CDR3 sequence is 15 residues long. J was trimmed by 7 bases and V by 0 bases; bases with no gene match: 7. The germline V gene encodes CDR1 SGHRS and CDR2 YFSETQ. The CDR3 here is CASSLVVTSSNEQFF. CDR3 nucleotide sequence: TGCGCCAGCAGCTTGGTTGTGACTAGCTCGAATGAGCAGTTCTTC.

This clone was counted only a few times. V usage is TRBV29-1 and J usage is TRBJ2-1; the D is unclear. Per the germline V gene, CDR1 is SQVTM and CDR2 is ANQGSEA. Trimming took off 1 base at V and 7 bases at J, with 2 bases between the two ends. The CDR3 is 10 residues long. CDR3 sequence: CSVEGNEQFF. The CDR3 DNA sequence: TGCAGCGTTGAAGGTAATGAGCAGTTCTTC.

Ten or more counts support this clone. Distinct nucleotide sequences in the sample also encode this CDR3. Here the CDR3 DNA reads TGTGCCAGCAGTGAGGGGGCGGGAGGGTGGTACAATGAGCAGTTCTTC. It specifies CASSEGAGGWYNEQFF. The chain joins TRBV25-1 to TRBJ2-1; TRBD2 matches 9 bases. The J segment lost 4 bases and the V segment lost 3 bases, leaving 7 bases of the junction unmatched. This CDR3 is 16 amino acids long. The germline V gene has CDR1 MGHDK and CDR2 SYGVNS. The entire variable domain, with the rest obtained from reference TRBV25-1 and TRBJ2-1, is as follows: EADIYQTPRYLVIGTGKKITLECSQTMGHDKMYWYQQDPGMELHLIHYSYGVNSTEKGDLSSESTVSRIRTEHFPLTLESARPSHTSQYLCASSEGAGGWYNEQFFGPGTRLTVL.

To note about this clone: The identical CDR3 is also encoded by other nucleotide sequences in the sample. V gene TRBV18 combines with J gene TRBJ2-7, with 10 bases matching TRBD1. Trimming at V came to 0 bases and at J to 5 bases, leaving 4 bases not matched to a gene. CDR1 is KGHSH, CDR2 LQKENI, per germline. The CDR3 is made up of 15 amino acids. In nucleotides, the CDR3 is TGTGCCAGCTCACCACCGGCAGGACAGGGGGACGAGCAGTACTTC. Translating it yields CASSPPAGQGDEQYF.

The chain is built from TRBV28 and TRBJ2-7; D is tentatively TRBD1 or TRBD2 (5 bases each). In germline, CDR1 is MDHEN, CDR2 SYDVKM. The CDR3 extends over 16 amino acids. V lost 3 bases to trimming and J lost 4 bases, with 19 bases between them. Here the CDR3 reads CASSFFLGAAGYEQYF. CDR3 coding DNA: TGTGCCAGCAGTTTTTTTCTAGGGGCTGCGGGTTACGAGCAGTACTTC.

The chain uses TRBV6-1 and TRBJ1-1; D uncertain. Trimming left V 2 bases short and J 14 bases short, with 15 bases between. The germline V gene has CDR1 MNHNS and CDR2 SASEGT. The CDR3 has 12 residues. CDR3 DNA sequence: TGTGCCAGCAGTGAAAAGGACGTATCCGGATTCTTT. This sequence encodes CASSEKDVSGFF.

The chain recombines TRBV5-1 with TRBJ2-7, with TRBD2 identical over 9 bases. The V gene end was trimmed by 2 bases and the J gene end by 6 bases; junction bases not matched to a gene: 6. The CDR3 covers 14 residues. CDR1 and CDR2 from the germline V gene are SGHRS and YFSETQ. The CDR3 spells CASSFGTSLGEQYF. In DNA form, the CDR3 reads TGCGCCAGCAGCTTTGGGACTAGCCTCGGCGAGCAGTACTTC.

With regard to this clone: Other DNA sequences in the sample encode the same CDR3. The chain links TRBV7-2 to TRBJ2-2; D is ambiguous. Germline CDR1 SGHTA, CDR2 FQGNSA. This CDR3 has 15 residues. Trimming took 2 bases from V and 0 from J, leaving 7 bases between them. For the CDR3, the DNA is TGTGCCAGCAGCTTACTAGGTCCGAACACCGGGGAGCTGTTTTTT. Translation: CASSLLGPNTGELFF. Full variable domain (rest looked up from reference TRBV7-2 and TRBJ2-2): GAGVSQSPSNKVTEKGKDVELRCDPISGHTALYWYRQSLGQGLEFLIYFQGNSAPDKSGLPSDRFSAERTGGSVSTLTIQRTQQEDSAVYLCASSLLGPNTGELFFGEGSRLTVL.

The V and J genes are TRBV2 and TRBJ2-1; 7 bases are shared with TRBD2. Trimming at V came to 6 bases and at J to 4 bases, leaving 12 bases not matched to a gene. The CDR3 spans 16 residues. Germline lookup yields CDR1 SNHLY and CDR2 FYNNEI. CDR3 DNA sequence: TGTGCCAGCAGATCCCCCCTAGCGGATCCTTACAATGAGCAGTTCTTC. It specifies CASRSPLADPYNEQFF.

This rearrangement joins TRBV29-1 to TRBJ2-7, with D perhaps TRBD2 (6 bases). The CDR3 covers 14 residues. The V end lost 4 bases, the J end lost 2 bases, and 15 bases lay between the germline ends. Germline V gene data show CDR1 as SQVTM and CDR2 as ANQGSEA. This chain's CDR3 is CSVVVREWAYEQYF. In DNA, the CDR3 is TGCAGCGTTGTGGTACGGGAGTGGGCCTACGAGCAGTACTTC.

The rearrangement uses TRBV18 and TRBJ1-1, with no clear D. Between the trimmed V and J ends, which lost 3 bases and 0 bases, there was a span of 8 bases. The CDR3 covers 14 residues. Germline CDR1 reads KGHSH; CDR2 reads LQKENI. CDR3 loop: CASSPVVVNTEAFF. The CDR3 bases are TGTGCCAGCTCACCGGTGGTAGTGAACACTGAAGCTTTCTTT. Combining the CDR3 with reference TRBV18 and TRBJ1-1 gives the whole variable domain NAGVMQNPRHLVRRRGQEARLRCSPMKGHSHVYWYRQLPEEGLKFMVYLQKENIIDESGMPKERFSAEFPKEGPSILRIQQVVRGDSAAYFCASSPVVVNTEAFFGQGTRLTVV.

Of note for this clone: This may be a read error: a much more frequent sequence differs by one nucleotide. The CDR3 DNA reads as TGTGCCAGCTCGCCCGCGGGAGCGGTAGCGGCCGGGGAGCTGTTTTTT. Its translation: CASSPAGAVAAGELFF. The chain combines TRBV18 with TRBJ2-2; 7 bases line up with TRBD2. The CDR3 spans 16 residues. The germline V gene encodes CDR1 KGHSH and CDR2 LQKENI. J was trimmed by 6 bases and V by 6 bases; bases with no gene match: 13.

V is TRBV5-1 and J is TRBJ1-1; TRBD1 might be the D (6 bases). Trimming removed 3 bases from V and 5 bases from J, with 11 bases in between. The length of the CDR3 is 13 residues. Germline lookup yields CDR1 SGHRS and CDR2 YFSETQ. This CDR3 reads CASSSTGWTEAFF. The CDR3 bases are TGCGCCAGCAGCTCCACAGGGTGGACTGAAGCTTTCTTT.

The J gene is TRBJ2-7, the V gene TRBV4-3; 8 bases agree with TRBD2. The J segment lost 3 bases and the V segment lost 1 base, leaving 8 bases of the junction unmatched. This CDR3 is 16 amino acids long. Germline assignment: CDR1 LGHNA and CDR2 YSLEER. CDR3 coding DNA: TGCGCCAGCAGCCAAGTATGGACAGCGGGAGTCTACGAGCAGTACTTC. As protein: CASSQVWTAGVYEQYF.

The chain recombines TRBV6-1 with TRBJ2-7; maybe TRBD2 (6 bases). Germline V lookup: CDR1 MNHNS, CDR2 SASEGT. CDR3 length: 13 residues. Trimming stripped 6 bases from V and 3 bases from J, with 12 bases between. CDR3: CASSLVGGYEQYF. DNA of the CDR3: TGTGCCAGCAGCCTTGTGGGGGGCTACGAGCAGTACTTC.

V is TRBV21-1 and J is TRBJ2-7; the table gives TRBD1 as D, unverified against the DNA. TRBV21-1 is a recognized pseudogene. This CDR3 region has 17 residues. The CDR3 loop is CASSKPTPGQGSYEQYF. CDR3 in DNA: TGTGCCAGCAGCAAACCGACCCCGGGACAGGGTTCCTACGAGCAGTACTTC.

This chain uses TRBV5-1 with TRBJ2-1; 10 nucleotides line up with TRBD2. CDR1 SGHRS and CDR2 YFSETQ come from the germline V gene. V was pared by 5 bases and J by 6 bases, with 8 bases of the junction left unmatched. The CDR3 totals 15 residues. CDR3 residues: CASRLAGTEFNEQFF. The CDR3 nucleotides are TGCGCCAGCAGACTAGCGGGAACGGAATTCAATGAGCAGTTCTTC.

This clone has more than one count but fewer than ten. The DNA of the CDR3 is TGTGCCATCGGGACAGGGGGGCCCCGGGGCACCGGGGAGCTGTTTTTT. Translating gives CAIGTGGPRGTGELFF. The chain joins TRBV10-3 to TRBJ2-2; 11 bases map to TRBD1. Trimming removed 8 bases from V and 4 bases from J; junction bases left unmatched: 9. The germline V gene encodes CDR1 ENHRY and CDR2 SYGVKD. The CDR3 consists of 16 residues.

The chain links TRBV2 to TRBJ2-7; TRBD1 agrees at 11 bases. The germline gives CDR1 SNHLY, CDR2 FYNNEI. V was pared by 5 bases and J by 4 bases, with 4 bases of the junction left unmatched. There are 14 residues in the CDR3. The CDR3 protein is CASSPDRGPYEQYF. CDR3 nucleotides: TGTGCCAGCAGTCCGGACAGGGGGCCATACGAGCAGTACTTC. The full variable domain, with the rest looked up from reference TRBV2 and TRBJ2-7, is EPEVTQTPSHQVTQMGQEVILRCVPISNHLYFYWYRQILGQKVEFLVSFYNNEISEKSEIFDDQFSVERPDGSNFTLKIRSTKLEDSAMYFCASSPDRGPYEQYFGPGTRLTVT.

The CDR3 spells CASSQDGIFATNEKLFF. DNA of the CDR3: TGCGCCAGCAGCCAAGACGGAATCTTTGCAACTAATGAAAAACTGTTTTTT. The chain links TRBV4-1 to TRBJ1-4, with unresolved D. CDR1 and CDR2 (germline): MGHRA, YSYEKL. With 0 bases removed from V and 0 bases from J, the gap between germline ends came to 11 bases. The CDR3 spans 17 residues.

This chain uses TRBV19 with TRBJ1-2, with 8 bases that match TRBD1. This CDR3 region has 15 residues. The germline gives CDR1 LNHDA, CDR2 SQIVND (reference sequence). After removal of 4 bases from V and 4 bases from J, the junction contained 8 bases not matched to a gene. DNA for the CDR3: TGTGCCAGTAGTAGGCCCCAGGGGGCCAGCTATGGCTACACCTTC. Encoded protein: CASSRPQGASYGYTF.

The chain links TRBV7-2 to TRBJ1-3; D not certain. Trimming took off 2 bases at V and 4 bases at J, with 12 bases between the two ends. The CDR3 has 15 residues. Germline V gene data show CDR1 as SGHTA and CDR2 as FQGNSA. The CDR3 region has the DNA TGTGCCAGCAGCTTATTAGGACCCGGGGGAAACACCATATATTTT. Its translation is CASSLLGPGGNTIYF.

The rearrangement uses TRBV2 and TRBJ1-5; no reliable D call. The CDR3 contains 15 residues. The V gene's germline CDR1 is SNHLY and CDR2 FYNNEI. Trimming stripped 6 bases from V and 7 bases from J, with 19 bases between. The CDR3 region has the DNA TGTGCCAGCAGGCGATTAGACAACAGCGACCAGCCCCAGCATTTT. It encodes CASRRLDNSDQPQHF.

The chain has TRBV4-3 and TRBJ2-1; no reliable D call. Trimming pared 4 bases from V and 8 bases from J, leaving 9 bases between. Looked up from germline, CDR1 is LGHNA and CDR2 is YSLEER. The CDR3 runs 12 residues. The DNA for the CDR3 is TGCGCCAGCAGCCGGCAAAGGGATGAGCAGTTCTTC. This translates into CASSRQRDEQFF.

This chain links TRBV5-1 with TRBJ2-2, with D tentatively TRBD1 or TRBD2 (5 bases each). CDR3 size: 13 residues. The germline CDR1 and CDR2 sequences are SGHRS and YFSETQ. V lost 3 bases to trimming and J lost 10 bases, with 13 bases between them. The CDR3 sequence is CASSWTTRTELFF. CDR3 nucleotide sequence: TGCGCCAGCAGCTGGACAACTAGGACGGAGCTGTTTTTT.